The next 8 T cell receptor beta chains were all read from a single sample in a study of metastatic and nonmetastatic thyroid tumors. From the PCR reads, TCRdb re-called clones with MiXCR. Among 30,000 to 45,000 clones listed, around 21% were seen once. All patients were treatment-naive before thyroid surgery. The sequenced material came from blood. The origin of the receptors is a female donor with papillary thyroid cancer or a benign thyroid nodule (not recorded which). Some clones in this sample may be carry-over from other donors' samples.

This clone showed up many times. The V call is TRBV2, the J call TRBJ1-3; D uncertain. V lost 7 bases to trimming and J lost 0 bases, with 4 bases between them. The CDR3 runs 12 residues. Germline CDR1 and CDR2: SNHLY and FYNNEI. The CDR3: CASTLSGNTIYF. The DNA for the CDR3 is TGTGCCAGCACCCTCTCTGGAAACACCATATATTTT.

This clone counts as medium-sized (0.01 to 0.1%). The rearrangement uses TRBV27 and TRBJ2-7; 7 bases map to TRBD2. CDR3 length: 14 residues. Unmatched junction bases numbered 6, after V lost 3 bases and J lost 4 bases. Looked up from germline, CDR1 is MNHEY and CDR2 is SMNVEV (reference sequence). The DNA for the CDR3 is TGTGCCAGCAGTTTTCGACTAGCACCTTACGAGCAGTACTTC. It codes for CASSFRLAPYEQYF.

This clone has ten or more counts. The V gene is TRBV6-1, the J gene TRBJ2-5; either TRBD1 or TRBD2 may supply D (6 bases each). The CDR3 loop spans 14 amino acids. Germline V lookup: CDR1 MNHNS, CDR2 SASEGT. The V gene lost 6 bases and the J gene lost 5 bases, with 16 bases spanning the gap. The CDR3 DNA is TGTGCCAGCAGCCCCTGGGGGGCAGGTGAGACCCAGTACTTC. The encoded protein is CASSPWGAGETQYF.

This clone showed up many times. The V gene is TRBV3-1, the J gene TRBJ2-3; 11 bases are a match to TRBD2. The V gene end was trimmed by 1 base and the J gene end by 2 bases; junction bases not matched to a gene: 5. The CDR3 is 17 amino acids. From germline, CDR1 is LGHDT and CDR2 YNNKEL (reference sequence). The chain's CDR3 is CASSQGTSGYITDTQYF. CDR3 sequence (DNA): TGTGCCAGCAGCCAAGGGACTAGCGGGTATATCACAGATACGCAGTATTTT.

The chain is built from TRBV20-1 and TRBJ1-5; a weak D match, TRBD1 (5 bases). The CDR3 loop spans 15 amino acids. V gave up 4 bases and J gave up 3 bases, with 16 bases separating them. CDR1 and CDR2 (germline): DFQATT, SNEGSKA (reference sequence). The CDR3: CSATAGVQVNQPQHF. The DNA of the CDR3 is TGCAGTGCTACCGCCGGCGTACAGGTCAATCAGCCCCAGCATTTT.

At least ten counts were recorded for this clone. CDR3 residues: CASSIGLDTDTQYF. The CDR3 nucleotides are TGTGCCAGTAGTATAGGGCTAGACACAGATACGCAGTATTTT. The rearrangement links TRBV19 to TRBJ2-3; D is unresolved. The V end lost 1 base, the J end lost 2 bases, and 7 bases lay between the germline ends. From germline, CDR1 is LNHDA and CDR2 SQIVND (reference sequence). The CDR3 totals 14 residues.

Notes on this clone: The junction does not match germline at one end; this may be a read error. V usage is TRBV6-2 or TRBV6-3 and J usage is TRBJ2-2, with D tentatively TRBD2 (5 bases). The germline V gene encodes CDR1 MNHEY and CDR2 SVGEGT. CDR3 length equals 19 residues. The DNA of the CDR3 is TGTGCCAGCAGTTACTCCCGAGGTATATTGCGCCCTGTCTTCGGGGAGTTGTTTTTT. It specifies CASSYSRGILRPVFGELFF.

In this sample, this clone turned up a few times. CDR3 amino acids: CANNHEGADQAFF. Here the CDR3 DNA reads TGTGCCAACAACCATGAGGGGGCGGACCAAGCTTTCTTT. The chain employs TRBV6-1 and TRBJ1-1; 7 bases match TRBD1. CDR1 MNHNS and CDR2 SASEGT come from the germline V gene. CDR3 length: 13 amino acids. Trimming cost V 10 bases and J 9 bases; bases outside gene matches: 14.